This entry lists 9 T cell receptor beta chains sequenced from one sample in a study of blood T cell repertoires in COVID-19. Profiled with immunoSEQ multiplex PCR; TCRdb holds only in-frame clones, not every one. Of fewer than 300,000 clones listed, more than 85% are singletons. Sample: peripheral blood. The receptors derive from a person aged 18 to 30 with COVID-19, enrolled during active disease.

The CDR3 here is CASSLAGPGVEQYF. The CDR3 nucleotides read TGTGCCAGCAGCTTAGCGGGACCGGGGGTAGAGCAGTACTTC. The chain combines TRBV7-9 with TRBJ2-7, with D perhaps matching TRBD2 (6 bases). Trimming stripped 0 bases from V and 7 bases from J, with 13 bases between. The CDR3 consists of 14 residues. Germline V gene data show CDR1 as SEHNR and CDR2 as FQNEAQ (reference sequence). Using reference TRBV7-9 and TRBJ2-7 for the parts outside the CDR3, the full variable domain is DTGVSQNPRHKITKRGQNVTFRCDPISEHNRLYWYRQTLGQGPEFLTYFQNEAQLEKSRLLSDRFSAERPKGSFSTLEIQRTEQGDSAMYLCASSLAGPGVEQYFGPGTRLTVT.

J is TRBJ2-6 and V is TRBV27; weak D call: TRBD1 (6 bases). V was shortened by 4 bases and J by 0 bases, with 7 bases between the two germline ends. Germline CDR1 reads MNHEY; CDR2 reads SMNVEV (reference sequence). This CDR3 is 15 amino acids long. This CDR3 reads CASSSRGSGANVLTF. The DNA of the CDR3 is TGTGCCAGCAGTTCCAGGGGCTCTGGGGCCAACGTCCTGACTTTC. The full variable domain, rest sourced from reference TRBV27 and TRBJ2-6, is EAQVTQNPRYLITVTGKKLTVTCSQNMNHEYMSWYRQDPGLGLRQIYYSMNVEVTDKGDVPEGYKVSRKEKRNFPLILESPSPNQTSLYFCASSSRGSGANVLTFGAGSRLTVL.

The chain joins TRBV24-1 to TRBJ2-3; tentative D call: TRBD2 (5 bases). CDR1 is KGHDR and CDR2 is SFDVKD in the germline V gene. V was trimmed by 8 bases and J by 7 bases, leaving 15 bases between them. This CDR3 has 13 amino acids. The CDR3 protein is CATNAGPANTQYF. The CDR3 DNA reads TGTGCCACCAACGCGGGTCCCGCGAATACGCAGTATTTT.

This clone was detected only a few times. This chain uses TRBV5-4 with TRBJ2-1, with 9 nucleotides matching TRBD1. Germline CDR1 and CDR2: SGHNT and YYREEE (reference sequence). CDR3 length: 16 amino acids. Trimming at V came to 3 bases and at J to 4 bases, leaving 8 bases not matched to a gene. The CDR3 region has the DNA TGTGCCAGCAGCTCCCCCGGACAGGGGCCTTACAATGAGCAGTTCTTC. Translating gives CASSSPGQGPYNEQFF.

This chain uses TRBV14 with TRBJ2-7; TRBD2 agrees at 8 bases. From germline, CDR1 is SGHDN and CDR2 FVKESK. V shed 3 bases and J 7 bases; nucleotides not matched to a gene: 17. This CDR3 is 17 amino acids long. The CDR3 protein is CASSQESWGLVPREQYF. Written as DNA, the CDR3 is TGTGCCAGCAGCCAGGAAAGTTGGGGACTAGTCCCTCGAGAGCAGTACTTC.

The V and J genes are TRBV6-5 and TRBJ2-1; 7 bases are shared with TRBD1. The germline V gene encodes CDR1 MNHEY and CDR2 SVGAGI. Unmatched junction bases numbered 8, after V lost 6 bases and J lost 3 bases. The CDR3 is 15 amino acids. The CDR3 here is CASSGDREYYNEQFF. The CDR3 DNA sequence: TGTGCCAGCAGCGGAGACAGGGAATACTACAATGAGCAGTTCTTC.

The genes are TRBV6-6 and TRBJ2-7; a weak D match, TRBD1 (6 bases). Germline lookup yields CDR1 MNHNY and CDR2 SVGAGI (reference sequence). V lost 7 bases and J 6 bases, leaving 10 bases between the germline ends. This CDR3 spans 11 amino acids. This chain's CDR3 is CASIAGVEQYF. CDR3 sequence (DNA): TGTGCCAGCATTGCAGGGGTCGAGCAGTACTTC.

The J gene is TRBJ1-2, the V gene TRBV19; 7 bases match TRBD1. CDR3 length: 14 amino acids. CDR1 LNHDA and CDR2 SQIVND come from the germline V gene (reference sequence). J was trimmed by 8 bases and V by 6 bases; bases with no gene match: 12. The CDR3 loop reads CASRTNTGVEGYTF. DNA for the CDR3: TGTGCCAGTAGAACCAATACAGGGGTGGAAGGCTACACCTTC.

The chain is built from TRBV7-2 and TRBJ2-2, with D possibly TRBD1 on 6 matching bases. With 1 base removed from V and 4 bases from J, the gap between germline ends came to 10 bases. In germline, CDR1 is SGHTA, CDR2 FQGNSA. The length of the CDR3 is 15 residues. In DNA, the CDR3 is TGTGCCAGCAGCTTAGGCGACAGGCGCACCGGGGAGCTGTTTTTT. This translates into CASSLGDRRTGELFF.